This T cell receptor beta chain derives from a study of blood T cell repertoires in COVID-19. Germline V lookup: CDR1 SGDLS, CDR2 YYNGEE. The CDR3 is 15 residues long. With regard to this clone: Mismatch with germline at one junction end may stem from a read error.

Assay: immunoSEQ multiplex PCR; the TCRdb copy retains only in-frame clones and omits some. This table holds about 140,000 clones, around 80% found once. This chain joins TRBV9 and TRBJ2-1; a possible D gene is TRBD2 (7 bases). Sequenced input: peripheral blood. This TCR was recovered from an elderly man with acute or convalescent COVID-19. The CDR3 coding sequence is TGCGCCCGCCGCGAAGGGGGGGGGACCTACAATGAGCAGTTCTTC. Amino acid sequence: CARREGGGTYNEQFF.